This TCR beta chain was recorded in a study of CD8+CD57+ T cells in acquired aplastic anemia. Study-level background: Sorted CD4+ and CD8+ cells yielded roughly 3.1 ug of DNA on average.

All sequencing subjects had displayed CD8+CD57+ cell expansion on flow cytometry. Patients had received no therapy at the time of blood sampling. Study-wide results and caveats: Under 35 was the count of CD8+ CDR3 sequences that patients shared with controls.

V was clipped by 5 bases and J by 5 bases, with 19 bases between them. In germline, CDR1 is MNHEY, CDR2 SVGAGI. This CDR3 has 16 amino acids. Turning to this clonotype: Its antigen is undetermined.

Genomic DNA templated the TCR beta VDJ and CDR3 profiling. TCRdb analysed the reads with MiXCR anew, one entry per CDR3 protein. Seen here are a few hundred thousand distinct CDR3 sequences, approximately 51% observed once, and the top ten hold just under 20%. This chain joins TRBV6-5 and TRBJ2-4; D possibly corresponds to TRBD1 (6 bases). The source is a human donor with aplastic anemia. Sequencing used sorted CD4+, CD8+, or CD8+CD57+ T cells (not recorded which) from PBMCs. CDR3 DNA sequence: TGTGCCAGCAGTCCTCGGGACACGGGATGGGAAAACATTCAGTACTTC. Its translation: CASSPRDTGWENIQYF.